The rows below give T cell receptor beta chains drawn from one sample of a study of cytomegalovirus exposure and HLA in healthy donors. Profiled with immunoSEQ multiplex PCR; TCRdb holds only in-frame clones, not every one. The table records 150,000 to 200,000 clones, over 60% of them present only once. Sample: PBMCs. These receptors originate from a woman aged 35 to 49 in good health and CMV-seronegative. The CDR3 runs from the conserved cysteine through the conserved F or W. D genes are given only for firm matches. A clone size is listed for some rows: how often the clone was seen (once, few, many), or a class if it is expanded.

clone size: -
D gene: TRBD2
V gene: TRBV5-1
J gene: TRBJ2-5
CDR3 protein: CASSLTGREGAEETQYF
CDR3 DNA: TGCGCCAGCAGCTTGACGGGGCGGGAGGGCGCGGAAGAGACCCAGTACTTC

clone size: -
D gene: -
V gene: TRBV5-5
J gene: TRBJ1-2
CDR3 protein: CASSLQIANYGYTF
CDR3 DNA: TGTGCCAGCAGCTTACAGATAGCTAACTATGGCTACACCTTC

clone size: -
D gene: TRBD1
V gene: TRBV12-5
J gene: TRBJ1-2
CDR3 protein: CASGLGSGQIYGYTF
CDR3 DNA: TGTGCTAGTGGTTTGGGCTCGGGACAGATATATGGCTACACCTTC

clone size: -
D gene: -
V gene: TRBV30
J gene: TRBJ1-1
CDR3 protein: CAWSGRGDTTEAFF
CDR3 DNA: TGTGCCTGGAGCGGACGGGGGGATACCACTGAAGCTTTCTTT

clone size: -
D gene: -
V gene: TRBV4-3
J gene: TRBJ1-1
CDR3 protein: CASRRDTEAFF
CDR3 DNA: TGCGCCAGCAGGAGGGACACTGAAGCTTTCTTT

clone size: -
D gene: -
V gene: TRBV4-2
J gene: TRBJ1-2
CDR3 protein: CASSQDTENYGYTF
CDR3 DNA: TGTGCCAGCAGCCAAGATACGGAGAACTATGGCTACACCTTC

clone size: -
D gene: -
V gene: TRBV6-6
J gene: TRBJ2-1
CDR3 protein: CASSSGAGAREQFF
CDR3 DNA: TGTGCCAGCAGCTCGGGGGCGGGAGCTCGGGAGCAGTTCTTC

clone size: -
D gene: -
V gene: TRBV1
J gene: TRBJ2-1
CDR3 protein: CTSSQDPGASYNEQFF
CDR3 DNA: TGCACCAGCAGCCAAGATCCGGGAGCATCCTACAATGAGCAGTTCTTC

clone size: -
D gene: TRBD2
V gene: TRBV19
J gene: TRBJ2-7
CDR3 protein: CASSMRLARRLSEQYF
CDR3 DNA: TGTGCCAGTAGTATGAGACTAGCCAGACGCCTCTCCGAGCAGTACTTC

clone size: -
D gene: TRBD1
V gene: TRBV10-3
J gene: TRBJ1-5
CDR3 protein: CAISEGQGKGQPQHF
CDR3 DNA: TGTGCCATCAGTGAGGGACAGGGGAAGGGTCAGCCCCAGCATTTT

clone size: -
D gene: TRBD2
V gene: TRBV11-3
J gene: TRBJ2-1
CDR3 protein: CASSLDLVTSGPNEQFF
CDR3 DNA: TGTGCCAGCAGCTTAGATCTAGTTACTAGCGGGCCCAATGAGCAGTTCTTC

clone size: -
D gene: TRBD1
V gene: TRBV6-5
J gene: TRBJ1-5
CDR3 protein: CASSTTGGDQPQHF
CDR3 DNA: TGTGCCAGCAGCACAACAGGGGGCGACCAGCCCCAGCATTTT

clone size: once
D gene: TRBD2
V gene: TRBV9
J gene: TRBJ2-7
CDR3 protein: CASSGSRGRESSF
CDR3 DNA: TGTGCCAGCAGCGGTTCCCGAGGGCGGGAGTCGTCTTTC

clone size: -
D gene: TRBD2
V gene: TRBV7-2
J gene: TRBJ2-1
CDR3 protein: CASSLEGLAGGSAQFF
CDR3 DNA: TGTGCCAGCAGCTTAGAGGGGCTAGCGGGAGGTTCGGCGCAGTTCTTC

clone size: -
D gene: -
V gene: TRBV10-3
J gene: TRBJ1-1
CDR3 protein: CAISDPGHMNTEAFF
CDR3 DNA: TGTGCCATCAGTGATCCGGGACACATGAACACTGAAGCTTTCTTT

clone size: once
D gene: -
V gene: TRBV7-2
J gene: TRBJ2-1
CDR3 protein: CASRQGGSPEQFF
CDR3 DNA: TGTGCCAGCAGACAGGGTGGTAGTCCTGAGCAGTTCTTC

clone size: -
D gene: -
V gene: TRBV6-5
J gene: TRBJ1-1
CDR3 protein: CASSYSQATNTEAFF
CDR3 DNA: TGTGCCAGCAGTTACTCACAGGCTACGAACACTGAAGCTTTCTTT

clone size: few
D gene: -
V gene: TRBV19
J gene: TRBJ2-2
CDR3 protein: CASSIGGVSPTGELFF
CDR3 DNA: TGTGCCAGTAGTATAGGCGGGGTCTCTCCAACCGGGGAGCTGTTTTTT

clone size: -
D gene: TRBD1
V gene: TRBV18
J gene: TRBJ1-1
CDR3 protein: CASSPSRTGNTEAFF
CDR3 DNA: TGTGCCAGCTCACCATCACGGACAGGGAACACTGAAGCTTTCTTT

clone size: -
D gene: -
V gene: TRBV5-1
J gene: TRBJ2-7
CDR3 protein: CASTWGQGGSYEQYF
CDR3 DNA: TGCGCCAGCACCTGGGGCCAGGGCGGCTCCTACGAGCAGTACTTC

clone size: -
D gene: TRBD2
V gene: TRBV7-8
J gene: TRBJ2-3
CDR3 protein: CASSPSRTSQTDTQYF
CDR3 DNA: TGTGCCAGCAGCCCAAGCCGGACTAGCCAGACAGATACGCAGTATTTT

clone size: -
D gene: TRBD2
V gene: TRBV5-1
J gene: TRBJ2-1
CDR3 protein: CASSLGAGGSYNEQFF
CDR3 DNA: TGCGCCAGCAGCTTGGGGGCGGGGGGATCTTACAATGAGCAGTTCTTC

clone size: -
D gene: -
V gene: TRBV7-3
J gene: TRBJ2-7
CDR3 protein: CASSPQVGVVEQYF
CDR3 DNA: TGTGCCAGCAGCCCCCAAGTAGGAGTTGTCGAGCAGTACTTC

clone size: once
D gene: TRBD1
V gene: TRBV11-3
J gene: TRBJ1-1
CDR3 protein: CASSFRTGNTEAFF
CDR3 DNA: TGTGCCAGCAGCTTCCGGACAGGGAACACTGAAGCTTTCTTT

clone size: -
D gene: -
V gene: TRBV19
J gene: TRBJ1-5
CDR3 protein: CASSINQLQPQHF
CDR3 DNA: TGTGCCAGTAGTATTAACCAGTTGCAGCCCCAGCATTTT

clone size: few
D gene: TRBD1
V gene: TRBV11-3
J gene: TRBJ1-2
CDR3 protein: CASSLGTGGFYGYTF
CDR3 DNA: TGTGCCAGCAGCTTAGGGACAGGGGGATTCTATGGCTACACCTTC

clone size: -
D gene: TRBD2
V gene: TRBV15
J gene: TRBJ2-1
CDR3 protein: CATSRGGGLAGVVEFF
CDR3 DNA: TGTGCCACCAGCAGAGGTGGAGGACTAGCGGGAGTTGTAGAGTTCTTC

clone size: -
D gene: TRBD1
V gene: TRBV7-9
J gene: TRBJ2-4
CDR3 protein: CASSPILVTGVAKNIQYF
CDR3 DNA: TGTGCCAGCAGCCCCATACTCGTTACAGGGGTTGCCAAAAACATTCAGTACTTC

clone size: -
D gene: TRBD2
V gene: TRBV30
J gene: TRBJ2-2
CDR3 protein: CAWTLGGFDTGELFF
CDR3 DNA: TGTGCCTGGACCTTGGGAGGGTTTGACACCGGGGAGCTGTTTTTT

clone size: -
D gene: TRBD1
V gene: TRBV29-1
J gene: TRBJ2-3
CDR3 protein: CSVTGTGGSTDTQYF
CDR3 DNA: TGCAGCGTGACCGGGACAGGGGGAAGCACAGATACGCAGTATTTT

clone size: -
D gene: -
V gene: TRBV4-3
J gene: TRBJ2-1
CDR3 protein: CASSQDRGFYNEQFF
CDR3 DNA: TGCGCCAGCAGCCAAGATAGGGGGTTCTACAATGAGCAGTTCTTC

clone size: -
D gene: -
V gene: TRBV18
J gene: TRBJ2-5
CDR3 protein: CASSPRAQGGEIQYF
CDR3 DNA: TGTGCCAGCTCACCACGGGCGCAGGGGGGAGAGATCCAGTACTTC

clone size: -
D gene: -
V gene: TRBV7-5
J gene: TRBJ2-3
CDR3 protein: CVRSLGGRGRGPRSELFSDTQYF
CDR3 DNA: TGTGTCAGAAGCTTAGGAGGGCGCGGGCGGGGGCCCCGGAGCGAGTTGTTTTCAGATACGCAGTATTTT

clone size: once
D gene: -
V gene: TRBV7-9
J gene: TRBJ2-3
CDR3 protein: CSSSPTSPASTDTQYF
CDR3 DNA: TGTTCCAGCAGCCCTACTTCCCCCGCGAGCACAGATACGCAGTATTTT

clone size: -
D gene: TRBD1
V gene: TRBV5-8
J gene: TRBJ2-7
CDR3 protein: CASSRSTGTGIYEQYF
CDR3 DNA: TGTGCCAGCAGCCGCTCCACCGGGACAGGGATATACGAGCAGTACTTC

clone size: once
D gene: -
V gene: TRBV25-1
J gene: TRBJ1-2
CDR3 protein: CASSPTTLSGYTF
CDR3 DNA: TGTGCCAGCAGTCCAACGACTCTCAGCGGCTACACCTTC

clone size: -
D gene: -
V gene: TRBV6-1
J gene: TRBJ1-1
CDR3 protein: CASSWGQNTEAFF
CDR3 DNA: TGTGCCAGCAGTTGGGGACAAAACACTGAAGCTTTCTTT

clone size: -
D gene: -
V gene: TRBV10-3
J gene: TRBJ1-1
CDR3 protein: CAISRGGEAFF
CDR3 DNA: TGTGCCATCAGCAGGGGCGGAGAAGCTTTCTTT

clone size: -
D gene: TRBD2
V gene: TRBV5-6
J gene: TRBJ2-1
CDR3 protein: CASSPGGLAGAGNEQFF
CDR3 DNA: TGTGCCAGCAGCCCGGGGGGGCTAGCGGGAGCGGGGAATGAGCAGTTCTTC

clone size: -
D gene: -
V gene: TRBV18
J gene: TRBJ1-3
CDR3 protein: CASPPDTIYF
CDR3 DNA: TGTGCCAGCCCCCCGGACACCATATATTTT

clone size: -
D gene: -
V gene: TRBV5-1
J gene: TRBJ2-3
CDR3 protein: CASSLSPGVSTDTQYF
CDR3 DNA: TGCGCCAGCAGCTTGTCACCCGGGGTGAGCACAGATACGCAGTATTTT